The sequence of this T cell receptor beta chain was determined in a study of OX40 agonist ivuxolimab in advanced cancers. Overall study: Enrollees could have had prior anti-PD-1, anti-PD-L1 or anti-CTLA-4 therapy, which about 42% had received.

Findings and limits, study-wide: Dosing at 0.1 to 3.0 mg/kg was accompanied by clonal expansion of CD4+ and CD8+ blood T cells by week 6. Some of the nonresponding patients also showed low levels of normalized T-cell clonal expansion.

CDR1 is MNHEY, CDR2 SVGAGI, per germline. The CDR3 runs 14 residues. The V gene end was trimmed by 2 bases and the J gene end by 3 bases; junction bases not matched to a gene: 3. On this clone itself: Its cognate antigen is unknown.

Blood specimens came from baseline, cycle 4 day 1, and cycle 7 day 1. Profiling relied on immunoSEQ multiplex PCR, and the TCRdb table lists in-frame clones only, not all of them. The table records some 75,000 clones, about 87% of them present only once. Sequences were derived from CD4+ or CD8+ T cells sorted from blood, sampled in a trial of the OX40 agonist ivuxolimab. The chain carries TRBV6-5 and TRBJ1-1; the match to TRBD1 covers 7 bases. The sequence was collected from an adult with an advanced solid tumor such as melanoma, head and neck, liver or kidney cancer. CDR3 amino acids: CASSYRGPDTEAFF. The CDR3 region has the DNA TGTGCCAGCAGTTACAGGGGGCCGGACACTGAAGCTTTCTTT.